A single sample gave rise to the 24 T cell receptor beta chains below, sequenced in a study of PD-L1 blockade in urothelial cancer. The data were produced by immunoSEQ multiplex PCR, yet TCRdb's version contains in-frame clones alone and is incomplete. Of under 70,000 clones listed, around nine tenths are singletons. Documented time point: peripheral blood 6 weeks after treatment start. Sequences were derived from PBMCs, sampled around atezolizumab (anti-PD-L1) treatment. The receptors stem from a man aged 55 to 69 with urothelial cancer.

This chain uses TRBV7-9 with TRBJ2-4; D unresolved. V gave up 6 bases and J gave up 6 bases, with 6 bases separating them. The CDR3 runs to 11 residues. Looked up from germline, CDR1 is SEHNR and CDR2 is FQNEAQ (reference sequence). The CDR3 reads CASSAGNIQYF. Written as DNA, the CDR3 is TGTGCCAGCAGTGCCGGAAACATTCAGTACTTC.

The chain joins TRBV11-2 to TRBJ2-1; 7 nucleotides line up with TRBD2. Per the germline V gene, CDR1 is SGHAT and CDR2 is FQNNGV. The trim removed 5 bases at V and 4 bases at J, leaving 14 bases unmatched. This CDR3 has 17 amino acids. CDR3 sequence: CASSRWTLAKRYNEQFF. CDR3 sequence (DNA): TGTGCCAGCAGCCGGTGGACACTAGCGAAAAGGTACAATGAGCAGTTCTTC.

This clone was detected only once. The chain recombines TRBV5-1 with TRBJ1-1; D is uncertain. Germline CDR1 is SGHRS and CDR2 is YFSETQ. The CDR3 consists of 14 residues. V was trimmed by 2 bases and J by 2 bases, leaving 10 bases between them. As DNA, the CDR3 is TGCGCCAGCAGCTTCAAGGGAGCCAACACTGAAGCTTTCTTT. This gives the protein CASSFKGANTEAFF.

The gene calls are TRBV14 and TRBJ1-2, with D tentatively TRBD1 (5 bases). CDR1 SGHDN and CDR2 FVKESK come from the germline V gene. Trimming cost V 0 bases and J 3 bases, with 11 bases left between them. The CDR3 totals 15 residues. CDR3: CASSQDRSGDYGYTF. The CDR3 DNA is TGTGCCAGCAGCCAAGATCGTTCGGGGGACTATGGCTACACCTTC.

This clone appeared a few times. This chain connects TRBV9 to TRBJ1-2; D might be TRBD1 (5 bases). The CDR3 contains 15 residues. V was cut by 4 bases and J by 2 bases, with 15 bases left in between. Germline-derived CDR1 and CDR2 are SGDLS and YYNGEE. CDR3 in DNA: TGTGCCAGCAGCTTGGGACGGGGGGGAAACTATGGCTACACCTTC. It specifies CASSLGRGGNYGYTF.

The chain joins TRBV7-2 to TRBJ2-1; D might be TRBD2 (5 bases). CDR1 and CDR2 from the germline V gene are SGHTA and FQGNSA. V was clipped by 4 bases and J by 0 bases, with 10 bases between them. CDR3 length equals 15 residues. The CDR3, as DNA: TGTGCCAGCAGCTATGAGCGGAACTCCTACAATGAGCAGTTCTTC. Translated, it gives CASSYERNSYNEQFF.

The chain links TRBV5-6 to TRBJ1-4; 12 positions agree with TRBD1. The CDR3 loop spans 16 amino acids. CDR1 and CDR2 (germline): SGHDT, YYEEEE. V lost 4 bases, J lost 6 bases, and 7 bases stayed unmatched. CDR3 residues: CASSRDRGRTYEKLFF. The CDR3 DNA reads as TGTGCCAGCAGCCGGGACAGGGGGCGCACGTATGAAAAACTGTTTTTT.

This clone was found a few times. The chain employs TRBV2 and TRBJ1-2, with 8 bases matching TRBD1. Germline trimming cut 5 bases from V and 7 bases from J; bases unmatched to any gene: 6. Looked up from germline, CDR1 is SNHLY and CDR2 is FYNNEI. The CDR3 has 13 amino acids. In DNA form, the CDR3 reads TGTGCCAGCAGTCAGGACAGGGATCCTGGCTACACCTTC. Protein: CASSQDRDPGYTF.

J is TRBJ2-7 and V is TRBV18, with D perhaps TRBD1 (5 bases). Germline V gives CDR1 KGHSH, CDR2 LQKENI. V lost 6 bases and J 2 bases, leaving 20 bases between the germline ends. CDR3 length equals 16 residues. In DNA, the CDR3 is TGTGCCAGCTCTCTCACCCTAGGGGCAGCGACCTACGAGCAGTACTTC. Translated, it gives CASSLTLGAATYEQYF.

The chain has TRBV21-1 and TRBJ2-7; the table's D call of TRBD1 was not tested on the DNA. TRBV21-1 is tagged as a pseudogene. CDR3 length: 15 amino acids. As DNA, the CDR3 is TGTGCCAGCAGAAACGCGGACAGGAGCTCCTACGAGCAGTACTTC. Translating it yields CASRNADRSSYEQYF.

The gene calls are TRBV4-2 and TRBJ2-1, with TRBD2 identical over 13 bases. This CDR3 is built from 17 residues. Looked up from germline, CDR1 is LGHNA and CDR2 is YNFKEQ. The J segment lost 5 bases and the V segment lost 1 base, leaving 5 bases of the junction unmatched. The CDR3 DNA follows: TGTGCCAGCAGCCAAGGGGGACTAGCGGGACATCACAATGAGCAGTTCTTC. This encodes CASSQGGLAGHHNEQFF.

The J gene is TRBJ1-5, the V gene TRBV6-6; the D gene is possibly TRBD1 (5 bases). The V end lost 8 bases, the J end lost 1 base, and 6 bases lay between the germline ends. Germline V gives CDR1 MNHNY, CDR2 SVGAGI (reference sequence). This CDR3 has 12 residues. The CDR3 loop reads CASQGSNQPQHF. The CDR3 DNA reads TGTGCCAGCCAGGGAAGCAATCAGCCCCAGCATTTT.

The J gene is TRBJ2-3, the V gene TRBV30, with 11 nucleotides matching TRBD2. The V gene end was trimmed by 3 bases and the J gene end by 6 bases; junction bases not matched to a gene: 5. Per the germline V gene, CDR1 is GTSNPN and CDR2 is SVGIG (reference sequence). The CDR3 is made up of 14 amino acids. The CDR3 protein is CAWRIAGGRDTQYF. The CDR3, as DNA: TGTGCCTGGAGGATAGCGGGAGGGAGGGATACGCAGTATTTT.

The chain has TRBV7-9 and TRBJ1-2, with unresolved D. V lost 1 base and J lost 1, with 19 bases in between. Germline V lookup: CDR1 SEHNR, CDR2 FQNEAQ (reference sequence). This CDR3 comprises 18 residues. CDR3 coding DNA: TGTGCCAGCAGCTTAGACTCCTACGAGCCCTATTTTAACTATGGCTACACCTTC. Its translation: CASSLDSYEPYFNYGYTF.

The genes are TRBV5-1 and TRBJ1-1; TRBD1 agrees at 7 bases. Trimming took 0 bases from V and 3 from J; bases not matched to a gene: 8. This CDR3 is 16 amino acids long. CDR1 and CDR2 (germline): SGHRS, YFSETQ. The chain's CDR3 is CASSLASQTGYTEAFF. The CDR3 DNA reads TGCGCCAGCAGCTTGGCCTCCCAGACAGGGTACACTGAAGCTTTCTTT. Combining the CDR3 with reference TRBV5-1 and TRBJ1-1 gives the whole variable domain KAGVTQTPRYLIKTRGQQVTLSCSPISGHRSVSWYQQTPGQGLQFLFEYFSETQRNKGNFPGRFSGRQFSNSRSEMNVSTLELGDSALYLCASSLASQTGYTEAFFGQGTRLTVV.

This CDR3 is CASSQDPGGNEQFF. The DNA of the CDR3 is TGCGCCAGCAGCCAAGATCCCGGGGGGAATGAGCAGTTCTTC. V gene TRBV4-3 combines with J gene TRBJ2-1; TRBD2 matches at 7 bases. V trimming: 0 bases; J trimming: 7 bases; junction bases outside the gene matches: 3. Germline V lookup: CDR1 LGHNA, CDR2 YSLEER. The CDR3 totals 14 residues.

This clone has a single count. This chain joins TRBV2 and TRBJ1-5; D possibly corresponds to TRBD1 (5 bases). The V end lost 2 bases, the J end lost 0 bases, and 17 bases lay between the germline ends. Germline assignment: CDR1 SNHLY and CDR2 FYNNEI. The CDR3 has 18 residues. CDR3 in amino acids: CASSERGAGVYSNQPQHF. The CDR3 region has the DNA TGTGCCAGCAGTGAACGGGGTGCGGGGGTCTATAGCAATCAGCCCCAGCATTTT. The variable domain in full, with the rest retrieved from reference TRBV2 and TRBJ1-5, is EPEVTQTPSHQVTQMGQEVILRCVPISNHLYFYWYRQILGQKVEFLVSFYNNEISEKSEIFDDQFSVERPDGSNFTLKIRSTKLEDSAMYFCASSERGAGVYSNQPQHFGDGTRLSIL.

V is TRBV4-1 and J is TRBJ2-3, with 8 bases aligning to TRBD1. Trimming cost V 3 bases and J 2 bases; bases outside gene matches: 7. CDR3 size: 16 residues. Germline CDR1 and CDR2: MGHRA and YSYEKL. Here the CDR3 reads CASSHTTGALTDTQYF. For the CDR3, the DNA is TGCGCCAGCAGCCACACGACAGGGGCCCTCACAGATACGCAGTATTTT.

This clone came up once. The CDR3 nucleotides are TGTGCCAGCAGCCGGGGACTAGCGGGAGCCACAGATACGCAGTATTTT. Translating gives CASSRGLAGATDTQYF. The rearrangement joins TRBV5-4 to TRBJ2-3; 14 bases agree with TRBD2. V shed 4 bases and J 2 bases; nucleotides not matched to a gene: 3. The germline CDR1 and CDR2 sequences are SGHNT and YYREEE (reference sequence). This CDR3 is built from 16 residues.

V and J are TRBV5-1 and TRBJ1-2; 9 nucleotides match TRBD1. V shed 4 bases and J 4 bases; nucleotides not matched to a gene: 5. Germline CDR1 reads SGHRS; CDR2 reads YFSETQ. The CDR3 is 14 residues long. CDR3 DNA sequence: TGCGCCAGCAGCGGGACAGGGCTGGGCTATGGCTACACCTTC. Encoded protein: CASSGTGLGYGYTF.

V and J are TRBV7-9 and TRBJ2-7, with 7 bases identical to TRBD1. The CDR3 is 16 residues long. Germline loops: CDR1 SEHNR, CDR2 FQNEAQ (reference sequence). V was pared by 1 base and J by 3 bases, with 9 bases of the junction left unmatched. CDR3 DNA sequence: TGTGCCAGCAGCTTAGGGCCACAGGGGAATCGCTACGAGCAGTACTTC. Its protein is CASSLGPQGNRYEQYF.

This chain links TRBV6-4 with TRBJ2-2; TRBD2 matches 13 bases. Trimming removed 4 bases from V and 3 bases from J; junction bases left unmatched: 11. CDR1 and CDR2 (germline): MRHNA, SNTAGT. The CDR3 is 19 amino acids. The CDR3 region is CASSGTSGRFGEDTGELFF. CDR3 DNA: TGTGCCAGCAGTGGGACTAGCGGGAGATTTGGGGAAGACACCGGGGAGCTGTTTTTT.

V usage is TRBV7-2 and J usage is TRBJ2-1; the match to TRBD1 covers 9 bases. V was clipped by 5 bases and J by 12 bases; unmatched bases: 11. Germline V gene sequence: CDR1 SGHTA, CDR2 FQGNSA. The CDR3 sequence is 14 residues long. The CDR3, as DNA: TGTGCCAGCAGCCCCGGGACAGGGATCCTAGGGCAGTTCTTC. It codes for CASSPGTGILGQFF.

The chain combines TRBV7-2 with TRBJ2-1, with 9 bases fitting TRBD2. The CDR3 has 12 residues. V lost 3 bases and J lost 10; bases outside the gene matches: 1. Germline V gene data show CDR1 as SGHTA and CDR2 as FQGNSA. The DNA of the CDR3 is TGTGCCAGCAGCTTTCTAGCGGGGGAGCAGTTCTTC. Amino acid sequence: CASSFLAGEQFF.